This is a list of T cell receptor beta chains from one sample in a study of Ad26.COV2.S vaccination and SARS-CoV-2 variants. Assay: immunoSEQ multiplex PCR; the TCRdb copy retains only in-frame clones and omits some. The sample records roughly 380,000 clones, roughly 84% being singletons. The material sequenced was peripheral blood, taken in a trial of Ad26.COV2.S vaccine versus placebo. All receptors come from a person between 18 and 65 years old who received the Ad26.COV2.S COVID-19 vaccine or a placebo. Each CDR3 is given with its conserved first and last residue. A D gene is named only where the DNA matches it firmly. Clone size is given for some rows only: seen once, a few or many times, or a class if the clone is expanded.

j_call: TRBJ2-5; clone_size: NA; v_call: TRBV6-5; d_call: TRBD1; cdr3_aa: CASVDRVETQYF; cdr3_nt: TGTGCCAGCGTTGACAGGGTAGAGACCCAGTACTTC
j_call: TRBJ2-2; clone_size: NA; v_call: TRBV4-3; d_call: NA; cdr3_aa: CASSHRGSGTGELFF; cdr3_nt: TGCGCCAGCAGCCACCGGGGTAGCGGAACCGGGGAGCTGTTTTTT
j_call: TRBJ2-3; clone_size: NA; v_call: TRBV6-5; d_call: TRBD1; cdr3_aa: CASTVGTVTDTQYF; cdr3_nt: TGTGCCAGCACCGTGGGGACAGTCACAGATACGCAGTATTTT
j_call: TRBJ2-7; clone_size: NA; v_call: TRBV28; d_call: TRBD2; cdr3_aa: CASSSRRLAENYEQYF; cdr3_nt: TGTGCCAGCAGTTCCCGGAGACTAGCGGAAAATTACGAGCAGTACTTC
j_call: TRBJ2-5; clone_size: NA; v_call: TRBV5-4; d_call: TRBD1; cdr3_aa: CASTRGQGEETQYF; cdr3_nt: TGTGCCAGCACCCGTGGACAGGGGGAAGAGACCCAGTACTTC
j_call: TRBJ2-5; clone_size: once; v_call: TRBV3-1/TRBV3-2; d_call: NA; cdr3_aa: CASSQDPGKETQYF; cdr3_nt: TGTGCCAGCAGCCAAGATCCGGGCAAAGAGACCCAGTACTTC
j_call: TRBJ1-1; clone_size: NA; v_call: TRBV2; d_call: NA; cdr3_aa: CASREETGAFF; cdr3_nt: TGTGCCAGCCGGGAGGAAACAGGAGCTTTCTTT
j_call: TRBJ2-1; clone_size: NA; v_call: TRBV11-2; d_call: TRBD2; cdr3_aa: CASSEREFSDEQFF; cdr3_nt: TGTGCCAGCAGCGAGCGGGAGTTCAGCGATGAGCAGTTCTTC
j_call: TRBJ2-1; clone_size: NA; v_call: TRBV4-2; d_call: TRBD2; cdr3_aa: CASSQVRAGGPNLFF; cdr3_nt: TGTGCCAGCAGCCAAGTCCGAGCGGGGGGGCCGAACCTATTCTTC
j_call: TRBJ1-4; clone_size: NA; v_call: TRBV7-2; d_call: TRBD1; cdr3_aa: CASSLVPQGAMGKLFF; cdr3_nt: TGTGCCAGCAGCTTAGTTCCGCAGGGGGCCATGGGAAAACTGTTTTTT
j_call: TRBJ2-6; clone_size: once; v_call: TRBV19; d_call: TRBD1; cdr3_aa: CASTGGDRAPGANVLTF; cdr3_nt: TGTGCCAGTACCGGCGGGGACAGGGCTCCTGGGGCCAACGTCCTGACTTTC
j_call: TRBJ1-4; clone_size: NA; v_call: TRBV30; d_call: TRBD1; cdr3_aa: CAWTAPGQGYEKLFF; cdr3_nt: TGTGCCTGGACCGCACCGGGACAGGGGTATGAAAAACTGTTTTTT
j_call: TRBJ2-3; clone_size: NA; v_call: TRBV5-1; d_call: TRBD1; cdr3_aa: CASSRGQGTDTQYF; cdr3_nt: TGCGCCAGCAGCCGCGGACAGGGCACAGATACGCAGTATTTT
j_call: TRBJ2-4; clone_size: NA; v_call: TRBV29-1; d_call: NA; cdr3_aa: CSDPDRAKNIQYF; cdr3_nt: TGCAGCGACCCTGACAGGGCCAAAAACATTCAGTACTTC
j_call: TRBJ2-5; clone_size: once; v_call: TRBV6-6; d_call: TRBD1; cdr3_aa: CASRVTGLAQETQYF; cdr3_nt: TGTGCCAGCAGAGTGACAGGGCTCGCGCAAGAGACCCAGTACTTC
j_call: TRBJ2-3; clone_size: NA; v_call: TRBV11-2; d_call: NA; cdr3_aa: CASSFTRDTQYF; cdr3_nt: TGTGCCAGCAGCTTTACAAGAGATACGCAGTATTTT
j_call: TRBJ2-5; clone_size: NA; v_call: TRBV7-2; d_call: TRBD1; cdr3_aa: CASSLAGGRETQYF; cdr3_nt: TGTGCCAGCAGCTTGGCAGGGGGCAGAGAGACCCAGTACTTC
j_call: TRBJ1-4; clone_size: NA; v_call: TRBV10-2; d_call: TRBD1; cdr3_aa: CASRPPGQDEKLFF; cdr3_nt: TGCGCCAGCAGACCCCCGGGACAGGATGAAAAACTGTTTTTT
j_call: TRBJ2-7; clone_size: NA; v_call: TRBV6-5; d_call: NA; cdr3_aa: CASSLAVRSGEQYF; cdr3_nt: TGTGCCAGCAGTTTGGCGGTACGGTCGGGGGAGCAGTACTTC
j_call: TRBJ2-3; clone_size: NA; v_call: TRBV2; d_call: TRBD2; cdr3_aa: CASSERGREVADTQYF; cdr3_nt: TGTGCCAGCAGTGAACGGGGGCGGGAGGTCGCAGATACGCAGTATTTT
j_call: TRBJ1-4; clone_size: once; v_call: TRBV5-1; d_call: NA; cdr3_aa: CASSRGTTNEKLFF; cdr3_nt: TGCGCCAGCAGCCGGGGGACAACTAATGAAAAACTGTTTTTT
j_call: TRBJ1-6; clone_size: NA; v_call: TRBV29-1; d_call: TRBD1; cdr3_aa: CSVLAGTDNSPLHF; cdr3_nt: TGCAGCGTACTTGCCGGGACAGATAATTCACCCCTCCACTTT
j_call: TRBJ2-6; clone_size: NA; v_call: TRBV5-1; d_call: TRBD1; cdr3_aa: CASSYTVGQGRANVLTF; cdr3_nt: TGCGCCAGCAGCTACACCGTAGGACAGGGCAGGGCCAACGTCCTGACTTTC
j_call: TRBJ1-1; clone_size: once; v_call: TRBV27; d_call: NA; cdr3_aa: CASSLRGGNTEAFF; cdr3_nt: TGTGCCAGCAGTTTAAGGGGGGGGAACACTGAAGCTTTCTTT
j_call: TRBJ2-1; clone_size: many; v_call: TRBV29-1; d_call: NA; cdr3_aa: CSVRIGHEQFF; cdr3_nt: TGCAGCGTCCGAATTGGCCATGAGCAGTTCTTC
j_call: TRBJ1-5; clone_size: NA; v_call: TRBV30; d_call: TRBD1; cdr3_aa: CAWSHDRGQQPQHF; cdr3_nt: TGTGCCTGGAGTCATGACAGGGGGCAACAGCCCCAGCATTTT
j_call: TRBJ2-3; clone_size: NA; v_call: TRBV19; d_call: NA; cdr3_aa: CASSIGQGGSDTQYF; cdr3_nt: TGTGCCAGTAGTATAGGTCAGGGTGGTTCAGATACGCAGTATTTT
j_call: TRBJ1-3; clone_size: NA; v_call: TRBV4-1; d_call: TRBD1; cdr3_aa: CASSAGGGSAGNTIYF; cdr3_nt: TGCGCCAGCAGCGCAGGGGGGGGTAGTGCTGGAAACACCATATATTTT
j_call: TRBJ1-1; clone_size: NA; v_call: TRBV5-1; d_call: NA; cdr3_aa: CASSLISGGFGTEAFF; cdr3_nt: TGCGCCAGCAGCTTAATCTCTGGGGGATTCGGCACTGAAGCTTTCTTT
j_call: TRBJ1-4; clone_size: few; v_call: TRBV5-4; d_call: NA; cdr3_aa: CASSPDSVTTNEKLFF; cdr3_nt: TGTGCCAGCAGCCCGGACAGCGTGACAACTAATGAAAAACTGTTTTTT
j_call: TRBJ2-3; clone_size: once; v_call: TRBV27; d_call: NA; cdr3_aa: CASSLAGTRTDTQYF; cdr3_nt: TGTGCCAGCAGTTTGGCCGGGACACGCACAGATACGCAGTATTTT
j_call: TRBJ1-6; clone_size: NA; v_call: TRBV6-2/TRBV6-3; d_call: NA; cdr3_aa: CASSYRGANNSPLHF; cdr3_nt: TGTGCCAGCAGTTACAGGGGTGCCAATAATTCACCCCTCCACTTT
j_call: TRBJ1-1; clone_size: once; v_call: TRBV5-5; d_call: TRBD1; cdr3_aa: CASSGTAMNTEAFF; cdr3_nt: TGTGCCAGCAGCGGGACAGCCATGAACACTGAAGCTTTCTTT
j_call: TRBJ1-2; clone_size: few; v_call: TRBV29-1; d_call: TRBD1; cdr3_aa: CSVEDGTAFTNYGYTF; cdr3_nt: TGCAGCGTTGAAGACGGGACAGCGTTTACTAACTATGGCTACACCTTC
j_call: TRBJ2-7; clone_size: once; v_call: TRBV4-1; d_call: TRBD2; cdr3_aa: CASSQPGTKKHEQYF; cdr3_nt: TGCGCCAGCAGCCAACCCGGGACTAAAAAACACGAGCAGTACTTC
j_call: TRBJ2-7; clone_size: NA; v_call: TRBV7-2; d_call: TRBD1; cdr3_aa: CASSGQGTLTGEQYF; cdr3_nt: TGTGCCAGCAGCGGACAGGGAACTTTAACGGGAGAGCAGTACTTC
j_call: TRBJ2-3; clone_size: NA; v_call: TRBV19; d_call: NA; cdr3_aa: CASSIKLHTDTQYF; cdr3_nt: TGTGCCAGTAGTATAAAACTCCACACGGATACGCAGTATTTT
j_call: TRBJ2-7; clone_size: NA; v_call: TRBV10-2; d_call: NA; cdr3_aa: CASSRDLYEQYF; cdr3_nt: TGCGCCAGCAGCAGGGACCTCTACGAGCAGTACTTC
j_call: TRBJ2-1; clone_size: NA; v_call: TRBV9; d_call: TRBD2; cdr3_aa: CASSVDSGYNEQFF; cdr3_nt: TGTGCCAGCAGCGTAGATAGCGGGTACAATGAGCAGTTCTTC
j_call: TRBJ2-1; clone_size: once; v_call: TRBV14; d_call: TRBD2; cdr3_aa: CASSQIGLAGGQNPWFF; cdr3_nt: TGTGCCAGCAGCCAGATAGGACTAGCGGGAGGGCAAAACCCCTGGTTCTTC
j_call: TRBJ1-3; clone_size: NA; v_call: TRBV6-5; d_call: NA; cdr3_aa: CAAVTSGNTIYF; cdr3_nt: TGTGCTGCGGTGACCTCTGGAAACACCATATATTTT
j_call: TRBJ2-7; clone_size: NA; v_call: TRBV30; d_call: TRBD2; cdr3_aa: CAWATSGGPYEQYF; cdr3_nt: TGTGCCTGGGCAACTAGCGGGGGCCCTTACGAGCAGTACTTC
j_call: TRBJ1-2; clone_size: NA; v_call: TRBV7-8; d_call: TRBD1; cdr3_aa: CASSLATGTGRGGYTF; cdr3_nt: TGTGCCAGCAGCTTAGCCACCGGGACAGGGCGTGGCGGCTACACCTTC